This passage covers 13 T cell receptor beta chains from one sample sequenced in a study of shared clonotypes between healthy human individuals (dated by TCRdb to 2018 to 2021). Library construction relied on the immunoSEQ multiplex PCR assay. This immuneACCESS table, as held by TCRdb, lists in-frame sequences with V and J called but not all clones. Of the missing ones, under half trace to an unresolved V gene in checked studies; the others have no known cause. This sample has under 2.5 million clones in its table, and 85% to 95% of those were observed once. The ten most abundant clones make up about 0.41% of the sample. Input material: naive CD4+ T cells from PBMCs. Reading the label with the study, this specimen's cell subset or site is: CD45RA+ positively selected. These receptors originate from a man between 18 and 29 years old in good health. Some clones in this sample may be carry-over from other donors' samples.

This clone was detected only once. The chain carries TRBV6-1 and TRBJ1-2; 7 bases map to TRBD1. The junction had 7 bases not matched to a gene; V was cut back by 4 bases and J by 2 bases. The CDR3 totals 15 residues. The germline CDR1 and CDR2 sequences are MNHNS and SASEGT. CDR3 coding DNA: TGTGCCAGCAGTGCAGCAGGGGGTAGAAACTATGGCTACACCTTC. Amino acids: CASSAAGGRNYGYTF.

The J gene is TRBJ1-4, the V gene TRBV11-2; D remains ambiguous. This CDR3 is built from 14 residues. Germline CDR1 and CDR2: SGHAT and FQNNGV. Trimming removed 6 bases at V and 7 bases at J, with 15 bases between. CDR3 coding DNA: TGTGCCAGCAGGTTTGGCACCGGTTCTGAAAAACTGTTTTTT. It encodes CASRFGTGSEKLFF.

This clone was recorded a few times. The chain links TRBV6-5 to TRBJ1-1; D is ambiguous. The V gene lost 4 bases and the J gene lost 5 bases, with 14 bases spanning the gap. CDR1 MNHEY and CDR2 SVGAGI come from the germline V gene. CDR3 length: 14 amino acids. The CDR3 DNA reads as TGTGCCAGCAGTTTTACAGAGGGTATAACTGAAGCTTTCTTT. It codes for CASSFTEGITEAFF.

This clone was picked up one time. The V gene is TRBV5-4, the J gene TRBJ1-4; D is unresolved. Germline assignment: CDR1 SGHNT and CDR2 YYREEE (reference sequence). There are 14 residues in the CDR3. Between the trimmed V and J ends, which lost 2 bases and 5 bases, there was a span of 10 bases. CDR3 sequence (DNA): TGTGCCAGCAGCTTTGGAAATCAGAATGAAAAACTGTTTTTT. Translating it yields CASSFGNQNEKLFF.

V gene TRBV7-2 combines with J gene TRBJ1-5; D remains unclear. This CDR3 is 15 amino acids long. CDR1 and CDR2 from the germline V gene are SGHTA and FQGNSA. V dropped 2 bases and J dropped 5 bases, with 13 bases sitting between them. This CDR3 is CASSLNPGKDQPQHF. CDR3 nucleotides: TGTGCCAGCAGCTTAAATCCCGGGAAAGATCAGCCCCAGCATTTT.

The genes are TRBV7-3 and TRBJ1-1; D uncertain. This CDR3 has 15 residues. The germline V gene encodes CDR1 SGHTA and CDR2 FQGTGA. V lost 2 bases to trimming and J lost 1 base, with 11 bases between them. CDR3 coding DNA: TGTGCCAGCAGCTTAGCTATTGCACAGAACACTGAAGCTTTCTTT. Translated: CASSLAIAQNTEAFF.

This clone was detected only once. The rearrangement joins TRBV9 to TRBJ2-3; 12 bases match TRBD2. After removal of 5 bases from V and 0 bases from J, the junction contained 4 bases not matched to a gene. This CDR3 has 16 amino acids. From germline, CDR1 is SGDLS and CDR2 YYNGEE. CDR3 residues: CASRAGTSGSTDTQYF. CDR3 bases: TGTGCCAGCAGAGCCGGGACTAGCGGGAGCACAGATACGCAGTATTTT.

This chain connects TRBV6-5 to TRBJ1-4, with TRBD1 as a possible D gene (5 bases). This CDR3 has 15 residues. CDR1 is MNHEY and CDR2 is SVGAGI in the germline V gene. Trimming left V 2 bases short and J 7 bases short, with 14 bases between. The CDR3 loop reads CASSYEGPQGEKLFF. DNA of the CDR3: TGTGCCAGCAGTTACGAGGGCCCTCAGGGTGAAAAACTGTTTTTT.

On this clone itself: Other DNA sequences of this sample code for an identical CDR3. The chain employs TRBV19 and TRBJ1-1; no reliable D call. This CDR3 is 13 amino acids long. Germline V gives CDR1 LNHDA, CDR2 SQIVND (reference sequence). Deletions cut 3 bases from V and 0 bases from J, with 5 bases between. CDR3 protein: CASSITVNTEAFF. In nucleotides, the CDR3 is TGTGCCAGTAGTATCACAGTGAACACTGAAGCTTTCTTT.

The V gene is TRBV5-1, the J gene TRBJ2-1; a possible D gene is TRBD2 (6 bases). This CDR3 has 16 residues. Germline V lookup: CDR1 SGHRS, CDR2 YFSETQ. V shed 4 bases and J shed 1 base, with 15 bases lying between them. The CDR3 coding sequence is TGCGCCAGCAGCCTGGGCGGCGGGGCGTCCTACAATGAGCAGTTCTTC. This translates into CASSLGGGASYNEQFF. Filled out from reference TRBV5-1 and TRBJ2-1, the complete variable domain reads KAGVTQTPRYLIKTRGQQVTLSCSPISGHRSVSWYQQTPGQGLQFLFEYFSETQRNKGNFPGRFSGRQFSNSRSEMNVSTLELGDSALYLCASSLGGGASYNEQFFGPGTRLTVL.

The rearrangement joins TRBV11-2 to TRBJ2-3; D possibly uses TRBD1 or TRBD2 (5 bases each). The CDR3 is made up of 18 amino acids. The V gene's germline CDR1 is SGHAT and CDR2 FQNNGV. V lost 5 bases and J lost 5, with 26 bases in between. CDR3 DNA sequence: TGTGCCAGCAGCCCCGGGCCGCCGGGGCGATTGACAAGAGATACGCAGTATTTT. It is translated as CASSPGPPGRLTRDTQYF.

This chain joins TRBV7-9 and TRBJ2-2; D tentatively fits TRBD1 or TRBD2 (5 bases each). The CDR3 covers 15 residues. Germline assignment: CDR1 SEHNR and CDR2 FQNEAQ (reference sequence). V dropped 5 bases and J dropped 3 bases, with 13 bases sitting between them. CDR3 residues: CASSPGLGDTGELFF. CDR3 in DNA: TGTGCCAGCAGCCCTGGGCTGGGGGACACCGGGGAGCTGTTTTTT.

On this clone itself: Distinct nucleotide sequences in the sample also encode this CDR3. J is TRBJ2-5 and V is TRBV18, with D tentatively TRBD1 (6 bases). The germline V gene encodes CDR1 KGHSH and CDR2 LQKENI. CDR3 length equals 15 residues. V was trimmed by 0 bases and J by 2 bases, leaving 10 bases between them. The CDR3 here is CASSPPGARQETQYF. As DNA, the CDR3 is TGTGCCAGCTCACCACCGGGGGCCCGACAAGAGACCCAGTACTTC.